These T cell receptor beta chains were read from a single sample in a study of regulatory T cells in long-lasting Graves disease. TCRdb independently ran MiXCR on the multiplex PCR reads; one entry per CDR3 protein. This table has 250,000 to 300,000 distinct CDR3 sequences, 15% to 20% appearing once. The sample was also linked to a second study, of T cells in Graves' hyperthyroidism and ophthalmopathy.

Sequenced here: peripheral blood mononuclear cells (PBMCs), sampled at new diagnosis, from a patient treated with antithyroid drugs. These receptors all come from a woman aged 30 to 39 with Graves disease. The CDR3 runs from the conserved cysteine through the conserved F or W. Each record gives: J gene, D gene, V gene, clone size, CDR3 protein, CDR3 DNA. A D gene is named only where the DNA matches it firmly. Some rows mark clone size as missing; the rest say once, few, many or name a class of expanded clone.

J gene: TRBJ1-2; D gene: .; V gene: TRBV20-1; clone size: many; CDR3 protein: CSARREYGYTF; CDR3 DNA: TGCAGTGCCCGACGTGAATATGGCTACACCTTC
J gene: TRBJ2-2; D gene: .; V gene: TRBV6-4; clone size: .; CDR3 protein: CASKGFSGELFF; CDR3 DNA: TGTGCCAGCAAAGGGTTCTCCGGGGAGCTGTTTTTT
J gene: TRBJ2-1; D gene: .; V gene: TRBV7-2; clone size: few; CDR3 protein: CASSLTGSLEQFF; CDR3 DNA: TGTGCCAGCAGCCTGACGGGCTCATTAGAGCAGTTCTTC
J gene: TRBJ1-4; D gene: TRBD1; V gene: TRBV3-1; clone size: .; CDR3 protein: CASSQGGGQLFF; CDR3 DNA: TGTGCCAGCAGCCAGGGAGGGGGCCAACTGTTTTTT
J gene: TRBJ2-7; D gene: .; V gene: TRBV25-1; clone size: many; CDR3 protein: CASSEYGWAASTYEQYF; CDR3 DNA: TGTGCCAGCAGTGAATATGGGTGGGCGGCCTCAACCTACGAGCAGTACTTC
J gene: TRBJ1-2; D gene: .; V gene: TRBV18; clone size: many; CDR3 protein: CASSPDTDGNYYGYTF; CDR3 DNA: TGTGCCAGCTCACCCGATACGGACGGAAACTACTATGGCTACACCTTC
J gene: TRBJ1-2; D gene: .; V gene: TRBV6-1; clone size: .; CDR3 protein: CASSSRLGQRNGYTF; CDR3 DNA: TGTGCCAGCAGCTCGCGGTTGGGGCAGCGGAATGGCTACACCTTC
J gene: TRBJ2-6; D gene: TRBD1; V gene: TRBV27; clone size: .; CDR3 protein: CASSFSGTGGLSGANVLTF; CDR3 DNA: TGTGCCAGCAGTTTCTCCGGGACAGGGGGCTTATCTGGGGCCAACGTCCTGACTTTC
J gene: TRBJ2-7; D gene: TRBD2; V gene: TRBV12-3/TRBV12-4; clone size: many; CDR3 protein: CASSLNGGGEQYF; CDR3 DNA: TGTGCCAGCAGTTTAAACGGCGGGGGCGAGCAGTACTTC
J gene: TRBJ2-7; D gene: TRBD1; V gene: TRBV5-5; clone size: many; CDR3 protein: CASSRDSNSYEQYF; CDR3 DNA: TGCGCCAGCAGCCGGGACAGTAACTCCTACGAGCAGTACTTC
J gene: TRBJ1-2; D gene: .; V gene: TRBV20-1; clone size: many; CDR3 protein: CSAPRNYGYTF; CDR3 DNA: TGCAGTGCTCCCCGCAACTATGGCTACACCTTC
J gene: TRBJ2-7; D gene: TRBD2; V gene: TRBV29-1; clone size: .; CDR3 protein: CSGTSGGAYEQYF; CDR3 DNA: TGCAGCGGAACTAGCGGGGGGGCCTACGAGCAGTACTTC
J gene: TRBJ2-3; D gene: TRBD2; V gene: TRBV20-1; clone size: .; CDR3 protein: CSARDPSGARRTDTQYF; CDR3 DNA: TGCAGTGCTAGAGATCCTAGCGGGGCCCGACGCACAGATACGCAGTATTTT
J gene: TRBJ2-5; D gene: TRBD2; V gene: TRBV20-1; clone size: .; CDR3 protein: CSATSGGARETQYF; CDR3 DNA: TGCAGTGCTACCAGCGGGGGGGCCCGGGAGACCCAGTACTTC
J gene: TRBJ2-4; D gene: TRBD1; V gene: TRBV10-1; clone size: .; CDR3 protein: CASSESTGGVDKNIQYF; CDR3 DNA: TGCGCCAGCAGTGAGTCAACAGGGGGTGTCGACAAAAACATTCAGTACTTC
J gene: TRBJ1-1; D gene: .; V gene: TRBV11-2; clone size: many; CDR3 protein: CASSLTGRNTEAFF; CDR3 DNA: TGTGCCAGCAGCCTCACCGGGAGGAACACTGAAGCTTTCTTT
J gene: TRBJ1-3; D gene: .; V gene: TRBV3-1; clone size: many; CDR3 protein: CASSQGPVGSDGNTIYF; CDR3 DNA: TGTGCCAGCAGCCAAGGGCCGGTGGGGAGCGACGGAAACACCATATATTTT
J gene: TRBJ2-7; D gene: TRBD2; V gene: TRBV7-2; clone size: .; CDR3 protein: CASSLSGADSYEQYF; CDR3 DNA: TGTGCCAGCAGCCTAAGCGGGGCGGACTCCTACGAGCAGTACTTC
J gene: TRBJ1-2; D gene: TRBD1; V gene: TRBV12-5; clone size: many; CDR3 protein: CASGTDRGLRGYTF; CDR3 DNA: TGTGCTAGTGGGACAGACAGGGGTCTTCGTGGCTACACCTTC
J gene: TRBJ2-1; D gene: .; V gene: TRBV5-1; clone size: many; CDR3 protein: CASSLIPGQQFF; CDR3 DNA: TGCGCCAGCAGCTTGATACCGGGACAGCAGTTCTTC
J gene: TRBJ1-2; D gene: .; V gene: TRBV6-1; clone size: .; CDR3 protein: CASSEQRNGYTF; CDR3 DNA: TGTGCCAGCAGTGAACAAAGGAATGGCTACACCTTC
J gene: TRBJ2-7; D gene: .; V gene: TRBV5-1; clone size: few; CDR3 protein: CASSGDTISYEQYF; CDR3 DNA: TGCGCCAGCAGCGGGGACACAATCTCCTACGAGCAGTACTTC
J gene: TRBJ1-1; D gene: .; V gene: TRBV5-1; clone size: many; CDR3 protein: CASSVEVANTEAFF; CDR3 DNA: TGCGCCAGCAGCGTCGAGGTGGCGAACACTGAAGCTTTCTTT
J gene: TRBJ1-2; D gene: .; V gene: TRBV2; clone size: .; CDR3 protein: CASRRVDGRTNYGYTF; CDR3 DNA: TGTGCCAGCAGGAGGGTGGACGGAAGAACTAACTATGGCTACACCTTC
J gene: TRBJ1-1; D gene: .; V gene: TRBV20-1; clone size: many; CDR3 protein: CSVQDSRNTEAFF; CDR3 DNA: TGCAGTGTCCAGGACAGCCGGAACACTGAAGCTTTCTTT
J gene: TRBJ2-1; D gene: .; V gene: TRBV11-2; clone size: many; CDR3 protein: CASSPGQWGSVRSYNEQFF; CDR3 DNA: TGTGCCAGCAGCCCAGGACAGTGGGGGTCCGTCCGTTCCTACAATGAGCAGTTCTTC
J gene: TRBJ1-5; D gene: .; V gene: TRBV12-3/TRBV12-4; clone size: many; CDR3 protein: CASSFRRGEVRNQPQHF; CDR3 DNA: TGTGCCAGCAGTTTCCGTCGGGGGGAAGTTAGAAATCAGCCCCAGCATTTT
J gene: TRBJ1-5; D gene: .; V gene: TRBV12-3/TRBV12-4; clone size: few; CDR3 protein: CASRGYGNQPQHF; CDR3 DNA: TGTGCCTCCCGTGGGTATGGCAATCAGCCCCAGCATTTT
J gene: TRBJ2-7; D gene: TRBD1; V gene: TRBV18; clone size: many; CDR3 protein: CASSPYGTARPYEQYF; CDR3 DNA: TGTGCCAGCTCACCGTACGGGACAGCGAGACCCTACGAGCAGTACTTC
J gene: TRBJ2-7; D gene: .; V gene: TRBV9; clone size: many; CDR3 protein: CASSVVEQYF; CDR3 DNA: TGTGCCAGCAGCGTAGTGGAGCAGTACTTC
J gene: TRBJ1-5; D gene: .; V gene: TRBV7-6; clone size: few; CDR3 protein: CASSAFTGSRNQPQHF; CDR3 DNA: TGTGCCAGCAGTGCTTTTACAGGGTCTCGCAATCAGCCCCAGCATTTT
J gene: TRBJ2-3; D gene: .; V gene: TRBV7-8; clone size: many; CDR3 protein: CASSQGQLSTDTQYF; CDR3 DNA: TGTGCCAGCAGCCAAGGACAGCTGAGCACAGATACGCAGTATTTT
J gene: TRBJ2-7; D gene: TRBD1; V gene: TRBV6-2/TRBV6-3; clone size: many; CDR3 protein: CASSYPGQGLQQYF; CDR3 DNA: TGTGCCAGCAGTTACCCGGGACAGGGCTTGCAGCAGTACTTC
J gene: TRBJ1-2; D gene: .; V gene: TRBV6-1; clone size: few; CDR3 protein: CASRMVNGYGYTF; CDR3 DNA: TGTGCCAGCAGGATGGTAAATGGCTATGGCTACACCTTC
J gene: TRBJ2-7; D gene: TRBD2; V gene: TRBV20-1; clone size: .; CDR3 protein: CSARGPGGYEQYF; CDR3 DNA: TGCAGTGCTAGAGGGCCGGGGGGATACGAGCAGTACTTC
J gene: TRBJ1-1; D gene: .; V gene: TRBV7-9; clone size: many; CDR3 protein: CASSSGLFLEAFF; CDR3 DNA: TGTGCCAGCAGCTCAGGACTGTTCCTAGAAGCTTTCTTT
J gene: TRBJ2-3; D gene: TRBD2; V gene: TRBV28; clone size: .; CDR3 protein: CASSAAGGASDTQYF; CDR3 DNA: TGTGCCAGCAGTGCCGCCGGGGGGGCCAGTGATACGCAGTATTTT
J gene: TRBJ1-2; D gene: .; V gene: TRBV20-1; clone size: many; CDR3 protein: CSARAGLGGYGYTF; CDR3 DNA: TGCAGTGCTAGAGCCGGGCTAGGGGGCTATGGCTACACCTTC
J gene: TRBJ1-4; D gene: .; V gene: TRBV2; clone size: many; CDR3 protein: CASSQAREKLFF; CDR3 DNA: TGTGCCAGCAGCCAGGCGCGCGAAAAACTGTTTTTT
J gene: TRBJ2-1; D gene: TRBD2; V gene: TRBV13; clone size: .; CDR3 protein: CASSFGLAGGYSNEQFF; CDR3 DNA: TGTGCCAGCAGCTTCGGACTAGCGGGGGGTTATAGCAATGAGCAGTTCTTC
J gene: TRBJ2-1; D gene: TRBD1; V gene: TRBV7-2; clone size: .; CDR3 protein: CASSPGTGRGNEQFF; CDR3 DNA: TGTGCCAGCAGCCCCGGGACAGGGAGGGGCAATGAGCAGTTCTTC
J gene: TRBJ1-4; D gene: .; V gene: TRBV7-2; clone size: .; CDR3 protein: CASSPGDGEKLFF; CDR3 DNA: TGTGCTAGCAGCCCAGGGGATGGTGAAAAACTGTTTTTT
J gene: TRBJ1-3; D gene: .; V gene: TRBV19; clone size: few; CDR3 protein: CASNAGNSGNTIYF; CDR3 DNA: TGTGCCAGTAATGCCGGGAACTCTGGAAACACCATATATTTT
J gene: TRBJ1-2; D gene: .; V gene: TRBV9; clone size: few; CDR3 protein: CASSVGDTGYGYTF; CDR3 DNA: TGTGCCAGCAGCGTAGGAGATACGGGCTATGGCTACACCTTC
J gene: TRBJ1-1; D gene: .; V gene: TRBV29-1; clone size: many; CDR3 protein: CSVEDLAGNTEAFF; CDR3 DNA: TGCAGCGTTGAAGATCTTGCGGGGAACACTGAAGCTTTCTTT
J gene: TRBJ2-1; D gene: TRBD1; V gene: TRBV24-1; clone size: many; CDR3 protein: CATSDPRGLGNEQFF; CDR3 DNA: TGTGCCACCAGTGACCCGAGGGGGCTGGGGAATGAGCAGTTCTTC
J gene: TRBJ2-1; D gene: .; V gene: TRBV9; clone size: many; CDR3 protein: CASSVAGDVLNEQFF; CDR3 DNA: TGTGCCAGCAGCGTAGCAGGCGACGTTTTGAATGAGCAGTTCTTC
J gene: TRBJ2-7; D gene: .; V gene: TRBV20-1; clone size: many; CDR3 protein: CSASAGANSYEQYF; CDR3 DNA: TGCAGTGCTAGTGCAGGTGCCAACTCCTACGAGCAGTACTTC
J gene: TRBJ2-7; D gene: .; V gene: TRBV10-3; clone size: many; CDR3 protein: CAISEARQAYEQYF; CDR3 DNA: TGTGCCATCAGTGAGGCGAGACAGGCCTACGAGCAGTACTTC
J gene: TRBJ1-2; D gene: .; V gene: TRBV27; clone size: many; CDR3 protein: CASSSRTPANYGYTF; CDR3 DNA: TGTGCCAGCAGTTCCCGGACGCCCGCTAACTATGGCTACACCTTC
J gene: TRBJ2-2; D gene: .; V gene: TRBV11-2; clone size: many; CDR3 protein: CASSLGQGNTGELFF; CDR3 DNA: TGTGCCAGCAGCTTAGGGCAGGGGAACACCGGGGAGCTGTTTTTT
J gene: TRBJ2-3; D gene: .; V gene: TRBV19; clone size: .; CDR3 protein: CASRVGDTQYF; CDR3 DNA: TGTGCCAGTAGGGTTGGGGATACGCAGTATTTT
J gene: TRBJ1-2; D gene: .; V gene: TRBV3-1; clone size: many; CDR3 protein: CASSQDPGAGGYTF; CDR3 DNA: TGTGCCAGCAGCCAAGACCCGGGGGCAGGTGGCTACACCTTC
J gene: TRBJ1-5; D gene: .; V gene: TRBV12-3/TRBV12-4; clone size: many; CDR3 protein: CASSHRVEQPQHF; CDR3 DNA: TGTGCCAGCAGCCACAGGGTAGAACAGCCCCAGCATTTT
J gene: TRBJ2-7; D gene: TRBD2; V gene: TRBV3-1; clone size: .; CDR3 protein: CASSQHAGAYEQYF; CDR3 DNA: TGTGCCAGCAGCCAACATGCGGGGGCCTACGAGCAGTACTTC
J gene: TRBJ1-2; D gene: TRBD1; V gene: TRBV7-9; clone size: .; CDR3 protein: CASSLMLQGSGYTF; CDR3 DNA: TGTGCCAGCAGCTTAATGCTACAGGGGTCTGGCTACACCTTC
J gene: TRBJ2-7; D gene: .; V gene: TRBV27; clone size: many; CDR3 protein: CATGRDYEQYF; CDR3 DNA: TGTGCCACAGGGCGGGACTACGAGCAGTACTTC
J gene: TRBJ2-7; D gene: .; V gene: TRBV4-1; clone size: few; CDR3 protein: CASSQVRGAGEQYF; CDR3 DNA: TGCGCCAGCAGCCAAGTCAGGGGGGCGGGAGAGCAGTACTTC
J gene: TRBJ1-5; D gene: TRBD1; V gene: TRBV6-1; clone size: many; CDR3 protein: CASNDRGLQPQHF; CDR3 DNA: TGTGCCAGCAACGACAGGGGATTACAGCCCCAGCATTTT